This TCR beta chain was recovered during a study of T cell responses to AZD1222 COVID-19 vaccine. Clones were sequenced by immunoSEQ multiplex PCR, and TCRdb holds only the in-frame ones, with some missing. Among roughly 150,000 clones listed, 88% were seen once. Second-dose groups at about 4 or about 12 weeks were pooled. V was clipped by 2 bases and J by 4 bases, with 11 bases between them. This CDR3 spans 14 amino acids. In germline, CDR1 is MDHEN, CDR2 SYDVKM. This sequence joins TRBV28 and TRBJ1-2; TRBD1 might be the D (6 bases). The sequencing here drew on peripheral blood, taken 28 days after the second AZD1222 dose. The clonotype comes from an adult who received the AZD1222 COVID-19 vaccine. The CDR3 DNA reads as TGTGCCAGCAGTTTACACGGGACACCCTATGGCTACACCTTC. Translating gives CASSLHGTPYGYTF.